The 21 T cell receptor beta chains reported below all come from one sample, sequenced in a study of siplizumab effects on memory and regulatory T cells. This table comes from immunoSEQ multiplex PCR, and its TCRdb copy is limited to in-frame clones, with some not included. The repertoire includes about 100,000 clones, 91% of them detected once, and about 0.15% sits in the top ten. What was sequenced was CD4+ T cells sorted from blood. The origin of the receptors is a human donor in good health.

This clone was detected a few times. This sequence joins TRBV10-2 and TRBJ2-5; D uncertain. V was pared by 3 bases and J by 5 bases, with 4 bases between. Germline V gene lookup returns CDR1 WSHSY and CDR2 SAAADI. The CDR3 runs 11 residues. This CDR3 reads CASSDGETQYF. The CDR3 region has the DNA TGCGCCAGCAGTGACGGGGAGACCCAGTACTTC.

This rearrangement joins TRBV5-6 to TRBJ1-6; D remains unclear. Germline CDR1 and CDR2: SGHDT and YYEEEE. CDR3 length: 15 amino acids. V was clipped by 5 bases and J by 7 bases, with 16 bases between them. CDR3 sequence reads: CASSPTPNYNSPLHF. CDR3 in DNA: TGTGCCAGCAGTCCGACGCCTAACTACAATTCACCCCTCCACTTT.

V and J are TRBV4-2 and TRBJ1-2, with D uncertain. The CDR3 has 12 residues. Per germline, CDR1 LGHNA and CDR2 YNFKEQ. With 2 bases removed from V and 6 bases from J, the gap between germline ends came to 7 bases. This chain's CDR3 is CASSQIGDGYTF. CDR3 bases: TGTGCCAGCAGCCAAATCGGGGATGGCTACACCTTC.

The V and J genes are TRBV6-5 and TRBJ1-3, with 8 bases lining up with TRBD1. The germline gives CDR1 MNHEY, CDR2 SVGAGI. The CDR3 contains 15 residues. V shed 2 bases, J shed 4 bases, and the junction held 4 bases outside the gene matches. This CDR3 reads CASSYQGAWGNTIYF. Written as DNA, the CDR3 is TGTGCCAGCAGTTACCAGGGGGCATGGGGAAACACCATATATTTT.

The sample holds a few counts of this clone. This sequence joins TRBV2 and TRBJ2-7, with 11 bases matching TRBD2. Germline V gives CDR1 SNHLY, CDR2 FYNNEI. The ends lost 7 bases at V and 5 bases at J; junction bases unmatched: 4. CDR3 size: 13 residues. Here the CDR3 DNA reads TGTGCCAGCACCTGGGGACTAGCGGACGAGCAGTACTTC. Protein sequence: CASTWGLADEQYF.

This rearrangement joins TRBV28 to TRBJ2-5; 9 nucleotides line up with TRBD2. The J segment lost 6 bases and the V segment lost 2 bases, leaving 7 bases of the junction unmatched. Germline V gene data show CDR1 as MDHEN and CDR2 as SYDVKM. This CDR3 spans 15 amino acids. The CDR3 DNA is TGTGCCAGCAGTTTAGGCGGGGGGGGCTGGAAGACCCAGTACTTC. It yields the protein CASSLGGGGWKTQYF.

In this sample, this clone turned up once. The rearrangement uses TRBV7-3 and TRBJ2-1; no clear D gene. The CDR3 length is 16 residues. Germline CDR1 and CDR2: SGHTA and FQGTGA. Trimming left V 2 bases short and J 4 bases short, with 15 bases between. In nucleotides, the CDR3 is TGTGCCAGCAGCTTATTACCGGCAGAACGATACAATGAGCAGTTCTTC. Translation: CASSLLPAERYNEQFF.

Turning to this clone: A read error may produce the germline difference seen at one junction end. V gene TRBV7-2 combines with J gene TRBJ1-2, with D uncertain. Germline V CDR1 and CDR2: SGHTA, FQGNSA. The CDR3 has 11 residues. The CDR3 nucleotides read TGTGCCAGCAGCCTAGAACGGGGTCCAGCCTTC. Amino acid sequence: CASSLERGPAF.

Concerning this clone: One junction end does not reproduce the germline sequence, and a read error may be involved. V usage is TRBV5-1 and J usage is TRBJ2-7; 9 positions agree with TRBD1. The germline CDR1 and CDR2 sequences are SGHRS and YFSETQ. CDR3 size: 14 residues. The CDR3 protein is CASTVPGQGWSPVF. CDR3 DNA: TGCGCCAGCACCGTCCCGGGACAGGGATGGTCACCAGTCTTC.

V gene TRBV5-1 combines with J gene TRBJ2-5, with 9 bases fitting TRBD1. Germline lookup yields CDR1 SGHRS and CDR2 YFSETQ. With 7 bases clipped from V and 3 bases from J, the junction kept 10 bases outside the gene matches. This CDR3 has 15 amino acids. The CDR3 bases are TGCGCCAGCGGCAGGGGGGACAGGGAGAAAGAGACCCAGTACTTC. This translates into CASGRGDREKETQYF.

The chain combines TRBV5-6 with TRBJ1-6; a weak D match, TRBD1 (6 bases). V was clipped by 3 bases and J by 14 bases, with 18 bases between them. The CDR3 length is 14 residues. Germline V gene sequence: CDR1 SGHDT, CDR2 YYEEEE. The CDR3, as DNA: TGTGCCAGCAGCTCTGGACAGTCGGCCTTCACCCTCCACTTT. Residues: CASSSGQSAFTLHF.

The chain couples TRBV18 to TRBJ1-1; D is uncertain. V was shortened by 4 bases and J by 4 bases, with 10 bases between the two germline ends. The CDR3 has 13 residues. CDR1 KGHSH and CDR2 LQKENI come from the germline V gene. Here the CDR3 reads CASSQRMSTEAFF. Here the CDR3 DNA reads TGTGCCAGCTCACAGCGAATGAGCACTGAAGCTTTCTTT.

As DNA, the CDR3 is TGTGCCAGCAGGGTCCAGGAGACCCAGTACTTC. This translates into CASRVQETQYF. The rearrangement uses TRBV28 and TRBJ2-5; D gene ambiguous. The V end was cut by 6 bases, the J end by 5 bases, with 7 bases between. Germline-derived CDR1 and CDR2 are MDHEN and SYDVKM. This CDR3 has 11 amino acids.

The genes are TRBV5-5 and TRBJ1-3; D remains unclear. There are 14 residues in the CDR3. With 0 bases removed from V and 1 base from J, the gap between germline ends came to 5 bases. Germline loops: CDR1 SGHKS, CDR2 YYEKEE (reference sequence). CDR3 sequence (DNA): TGTGCCAGCAGCTTGGAAGTTTCTGGAAACACCATATATTTT. This sequence encodes CASSLEVSGNTIYF.

This rearrangement joins TRBV7-2 to TRBJ2-3, with TRBD2 identical over 9 bases. CDR3 size: 15 residues. Looked up from germline, CDR1 is SGHTA and CDR2 is FQGNSA. V shed 6 bases and J 5 bases; nucleotides not matched to a gene: 9. CDR3 DNA: TGTGCCAGCAGGTTCCCACTAGCGGGCCAAGATACGCAGTATTTT. This encodes CASRFPLAGQDTQYF.

The chain carries TRBV2 and TRBJ2-3, with D perhaps TRBD1 or TRBD2 (5 bases each). The length of the CDR3 is 14 residues. Germline V gene lookup returns CDR1 SNHLY and CDR2 FYNNEI. V was trimmed by 6 bases and J by 2 bases, leaving 12 bases between them. This CDR3 is CASSARGATDTQYF. The CDR3 coding sequence is TGTGCCAGCAGCGCGAGGGGTGCCACAGATACGCAGTATTTT.

This clone was recorded once. The chain employs TRBV4-3 and TRBJ2-4, with 10 bases lining up with TRBD2. CDR1 and CDR2 from the germline V gene are LGHNA and YSLEER. This CDR3 contains 19 residues. The V gene end was trimmed by 4 bases and the J gene end by 2 bases; junction bases not matched to a gene: 14. The CDR3 DNA reads as TGCGCCAGCAGCCCGTTACCCAGCGGGGGGGCCGTTCCCAAAAACATTCAGTACTTC. Its protein product is CASSPLPSGGAVPKNIQYF.

This rearrangement joins TRBV19 to TRBJ1-2; no clear D gene. Germline V CDR1 and CDR2: LNHDA, SQIVND (reference sequence). The CDR3 consists of 13 residues. The ends were cut back, 7 bases at V and 8 bases at J, with 17 bases in the middle. This CDR3 is CASTLDGRGGYTF. CDR3 nucleotides: TGTGCCAGTACTTTAGACGGACGCGGAGGCTACACCTTC. The whole variable domain, filled in from reference TRBV19 and TRBJ1-2, reads DGGITQSPKYLFRKEGQNVTLSCEQNLNHDAMYWYRQDPGQGLRLIYYSQIVNDFQKGDIAEGYSVSREKKESFPLTVTSAQKNPTAFYLCASTLDGRGGYTFGSGTRLTVV.

This chain links TRBV15 with TRBJ2-2, with 7 bases that match TRBD1. J gave up 5 bases and V 1 base, and 7 bases lay outside the gene matches. The CDR3 is 16 amino acids. Germline-derived CDR1 and CDR2 are LNHNV and YYDKDF (reference sequence). The CDR3 here is CATSRAPGQITGELFF. CDR3 nucleotide sequence: TGTGCCACCAGCAGAGCTCCGGGACAGATAACCGGGGAGCTGTTTTTT. The whole variable domain, remainder taken from reference TRBV15 and TRBJ2-2, is DAMVIQNPRYQVTQFGKPVTLSCSQTLNHNVMYWYQQKSSQAPKLLFHYYDKDFNNEADTPDNFQSRRPNTSFCFLDIRSPGLGDTAMYLCATSRAPGQITGELFFGEGSRLTVL.

V and J are TRBV7-2 and TRBJ2-7, with 9 bases that match TRBD1. Germline CDR1 is SGHTA and CDR2 is FQGNSA. The CDR3 loop spans 16 amino acids. Trimming removed 6 bases from V and 1 base from J; junction bases left unmatched: 10. CDR3 sequence: CASRYKAGTGSYEQYF. DNA of the CDR3: TGTGCCAGCAGGTATAAGGCCGGGACAGGGTCCTACGAGCAGTACTTC.

This clone was detected only once. This sequence joins TRBV5-1 and TRBJ2-5, with D possibly matching TRBD1 (5 bases). The ends were cut back, 2 bases at V and 3 bases at J, with 5 bases in the middle. The germline gives CDR1 SGHRS, CDR2 YFSETQ. The CDR3 loop spans 12 amino acids. The chain's CDR3 is CASSLGEETQYF. CDR3 bases: TGCGCCAGCAGCTTAGGGGAAGAGACCCAGTACTTC.